This T cell receptor beta chain is drawn from a study of T cell responses to AZD1222 COVID-19 vaccine (dated by TCRdb to about 2021). Regarding the research as a whole: AZD1222 recipients whose second dose came at about 4 weeks and those whose second dose came at about 12 weeks were combined into one group, since spike-specific TCR depth and breadth did not differ between the two schedules. A total of more than 230 trial participants underwent TCR sequencing, of whom 207 received two doses of AZD1222 and some 26 received two doses of the MenACWY control vaccine. Trial participants were enrolled by age into 18-55, 56-69 and 70-plus year subgroups, with roughly 150, 30 and 60 TCR-sequenced participants respectively. What the work shows at the level of the full study, not this receptor alone: Most participants were white British and females outnumbered males, and the authors suggested that clonal diversity may have been underestimated. Vaccine-associated CD4 TCRs spanned the whole spike protein, with dominant responses in regions 160-218 and 743-854. In the small 56-69-year group, the increase in depth fell short of significance, most likely because of low power. A significant rise in spike-specific TCR breadth and depth was observed after two AZD1222 doses relative to day 0 and relative to MenACWY recipients. Conclusions about previously exposed vaccinees are limited, since just a handful of AZD1222 recipients were seropositive for SARS-CoV-2 at baseline. Epitopes outside the regions mutated in the B.1.351 and B.1.1.7 variants were reportedly recognized by nearly half of the unique spike-specific TCRs. Because no day 14 peak-response samples were available, repertoires were characterized only after the peak T cell response.

In the paper's terms, the time point label means: baseline before first vaccination. Vaccinee samples were obtained from the UK trials COV001 and COV002, which included a single-blind randomized controlled phase 2/3 trial of AZD1222 (ChAdOx1 nCoV-19) in healthy adults. For TCRbeta chain sequencing, PBMC samples from trial participants were taken at day 0 and at day 28 after the second dose. The CDR3 regions of human TCRbeta chains were analyzed by immunosequencing. In the paper's pipeline: TCRs in the repertoires were compared against a reference library of SARS-CoV-2-specific TCRs that had been generated with the MIRA antigen-specificity platform. Breadth was defined as the fraction of unique TCRs that were SARS-CoV-2-associated, and depth was defined as the fraction of total T cells that were SARS-CoV-2-associated. Using the MIRA data, each spike-specific TCR was assigned both to the spike region to which the TCR was reactive and to a CD4 or CD8 class. Log10-transformed breadth and depth values were compared by one-way ANOVA with Sidak's multiple comparisons tests. TCRdb took over this immuneACCESS table, retaining in-frame rearrangements with V and J assigned. Such tables are incomplete; in checked studies, under half of the missing clones stem from an unresolved V gene, and the remainder is unexplained. The DNA was the basis for D and trimming; V, J and clone size are from that table. This sample holds around 130,000 clones; 91% were observed only once. The ten largest clonotypes hold about 5.2% of the sample.

With respect to this clone: Its antigen specificity is not known. Per-base qualities were not stored, and no clone one base away is much larger.

The receptor was isolated from an adult in good health. The input for sequencing was peripheral blood, taken on day 0 of AZD1222 vaccination.

The nucleotide sequence reads TGTGCCAGTAGTATATCATGGACAGGGGGCGGGGAGCTGTTTTTT. Translated, this gives CASSISWTGGGELFF. The sequence joins TRBV19 to TRBJ2-2, with 10 bases in between that match TRBD1. V lost 2 bases and J lost 7 bases, and the count of bases not matched to a germline gene is 4. The CDR3 numbers 15 residues from cysteine through phenylalanine. The sequence is cut down to CDR3 DNA, 45 bases in frame from base 1. CDR1 and CDR2, per the germline V gene (reference sequence), are LNHDA and SQIVND.